Following are 18 T cell receptor beta chains from one sample sequenced in a study of blood T cell repertoires in COVID-19. Data came from immunoSEQ multiplex PCR; TCRdb stores just in-frame clones and leaves some out. The repertoire consists of some 56,000 clones, with approximately 90% occurring once and the leading ten covering under 7.5%. Source material: peripheral blood. The receptors stem from an older woman with COVID-19, enrolled during active disease.

This clone was found once. The CDR3 DNA reads TGTGCCACTAGGGCGGCGGGGGGACAGAGATACGAGCAGTACTTC. Its translation: CATRAAGGQRYEQYF. The chain joins TRBV2 to TRBJ2-7; D may be TRBD2 (8 bases). Germline V gene sequence: CDR1 SNHLY, CDR2 FYNNEI. The V gene lost 10 bases and the J gene lost 4 bases, with 23 bases spanning the gap. The length of the CDR3 is 15 residues.

For the CDR3, the DNA is TGTGCCAGCAGCAAAAGGGGAGGGAGGGTAAGCGGGAGTCTACGATACGAGCAGTACTTC. Translated, it gives CASSKRGGRVSGSLRYEQYF. The genes are TRBV21-1 and TRBJ2-7; the D call of TRBD2 is as the table states it, not checked on the DNA. TRBV21-1 is marked as a pseudogene. This CDR3 spans 20 amino acids.

This clone was counted between two and nine times. V is TRBV15 and J is TRBJ1-2; maybe TRBD1 (6 bases). V dropped 0 bases and J dropped 8 bases, with 13 bases sitting between them. From germline, CDR1 is LNHNV and CDR2 YYDKDF (reference sequence). The CDR3 runs to 14 residues. CDR3 coding DNA: TGTGCCACCAGCAGAGAACAGGGTTGGGACGGCTACACCTTC. Encoded protein: CATSREQGWDGYTF.

The CDR3 bases are TGTGCCAGCTCACCTGGGACACTTGATCAGCCCCAGCATTTT. Translated: CASSPGTLDQPQHF. The V gene is TRBV18, the J gene TRBJ1-5, with D possibly being TRBD1 (6 bases). The CDR3 has 14 residues. Trimming removed 3 bases at V and 5 bases at J, with 11 bases between. The germline V gene encodes CDR1 KGHSH and CDR2 LQKENI.

The V call is TRBV30, the J call TRBJ1-5; no reliable D call. This CDR3 has 12 residues. From germline, CDR1 is GTSNPN and CDR2 SVGIG (reference sequence). The V and J ends lost 5 bases and 5 bases respectively, with 10 bases between them. This CDR3 reads CAWDSGHQPQHF. As DNA, the CDR3 is TGTGCCTGGGATTCGGGTCATCAGCCCCAGCATTTT.

The chain combines TRBV18 with TRBJ1-5; the match to TRBD1 covers 9 bases. The CDR3 length is 15 residues. The V segment lost 6 bases and the J segment 0 bases; nucleotides outside the gene matches: 3. Germline CDR1 is KGHSH and CDR2 is LQKENI. Here the CDR3 reads CASSGTGTSNQPQHF. The DNA for the CDR3 is TGTGCCAGCTCGGGGACAGGGACTAGCAATCAGCCCCAGCATTTT.

The rearrangement links TRBV29-1 to TRBJ2-1, with TRBD2 identical over 16 bases. V lost 7 bases and J lost 1; bases outside the gene matches: 10. The CDR3 sequence is 18 residues long. CDR1 SQVTM and CDR2 ANQGSEA come from the germline V gene. The CDR3 sequence is CSAQKGLAGGKSYNEQFF. The CDR3 nucleotides read TGCAGCGCCCAAAAGGGACTAGCGGGAGGGAAGTCCTACAATGAGCAGTTCTTC.

This clone was recorded a few times. This rearrangement joins TRBV28 to TRBJ1-3; 8 bases are shared with TRBD1. CDR3 length: 16 residues. CDR1 MDHEN and CDR2 SYDVKM come from the germline V gene. The V segment lost 5 bases and the J segment 5 bases; nucleotides outside the gene matches: 11. CDR3 residues: CASSPLGQGGRNTIYF. The CDR3 nucleotides read TGTGCCAGCAGTCCCTTAGGACAGGGAGGTAGAAACACCATATATTTT.

The V call is TRBV6-1, the J call TRBJ1-1; 7 nucleotides agree with TRBD1. CDR3 size: 15 residues. Germline values: CDR1 MNHNS, CDR2 SASEGT. Losses at the gene ends were 1 base for V and 1 base for J; bases not matched to a gene: 3. The CDR3 bases are TGTGCCAGCAGTGAAGGGGGACAGTGGAACACTGAAGCTTTCTTT. As protein: CASSEGGQWNTEAFF.

The chain links TRBV18 to TRBJ1-1, with D possibly matching TRBD1 (5 bases). Germline V CDR1 and CDR2: KGHSH, LQKENI. Trimming cost V 4 bases and J 5 bases, with 20 bases left between them. This CDR3 comprises 16 residues. The CDR3 reads CASSLSGVGGRTEAFF. DNA for the CDR3: TGTGCCAGCTCACTATCGGGCGTCGGGGGGAGAACTGAAGCTTTCTTT.

This clone was counted only a few times. This sequence joins TRBV2 and TRBJ2-2; 13 bases map to TRBD2. Germline V gene lookup returns CDR1 SNHLY and CDR2 FYNNEI. V was pared by 5 bases and J by 6 bases, with 6 bases of the junction left unmatched. This CDR3 has 16 amino acids. CDR3 sequence reads: CASSPTSGRAAGELFF. In nucleotides, the CDR3 is TGTGCCAGCAGTCCAACTAGCGGGAGGGCCGCCGGGGAGCTGTTTTTT.

The chain recombines TRBV12-3 or TRBV12-4 with TRBJ1-2, with D uncertain. This CDR3 has 12 residues. Deletions cut 6 bases from V and 4 bases from J, with 9 bases between. The CDR3 region is CASRSLGYGYTF. The CDR3 DNA sequence: TGTGCCAGCAGGTCCCTAGGCTATGGCTACACCTTC.

The chain employs TRBV11-2 and TRBJ1-6; 7 bases map to TRBD1. Germline V gene sequence: CDR1 SGHAT, CDR2 FQNNGV. The CDR3 is 14 amino acids. The junction had 3 bases not matched to a gene; V was cut back by 5 bases and J by 5 bases. The CDR3 nucleotides read TGTGCCAGCAGCCAGGGACAGAATAATTCACCCCTCCACTTT. This gives the protein CASSQGQNNSPLHF.

The chain joins TRBV7-6 to TRBJ2-1; 8 bases align to TRBD1. CDR1 and CDR2 from the germline V gene are SGHVS and FNYEAQ. Trimming at V came to 4 bases and at J to 7 bases, leaving 15 bases not matched to a gene. CDR3 length: 17 residues. For the CDR3, the DNA is TGTGCCAGCAGCTCCGTGCCGGGGACAGGACGACAAAATGAGCAGTTCTTC. Protein sequence: CASSSVPGTGRQNEQFF.

The chain carries TRBV28 and TRBJ1-4; no reliable D call. Germline V lookup: CDR1 MDHEN, CDR2 SYDVKM. There are 16 residues in the CDR3. Trimming cost V 1 base and J 8 bases, with 17 bases left between them. Here the CDR3 reads CASSLSLGNWAEKLFF. The CDR3 bases are TGTGCCAGCAGTTTATCCCTTGGTAATTGGGCCGAAAAACTGTTTTTT.

This clone was seen only a few times. The chain is built from TRBV5-4 and TRBJ2-1; D remains unclear. The CDR3 spans 12 residues. The V gene lost 4 bases and the J gene lost 10 bases, with 12 bases spanning the gap. The germline V gene encodes CDR1 SGHNT and CDR2 YYREEE (reference sequence). CDR3: CASSARIGEQFF. As DNA, the CDR3 is TGTGCCAGCAGCGCCCGGATCGGGGAGCAGTTCTTC.

Remarks on this clone: The junction differs from germline at one of its ends, possibly a read error. The J gene is TRBJ2-7, the V gene TRBV6-1; TRBD1 agrees at 10 bases. The CDR3 is 18 amino acids. Germline CDR1 MNHNS, CDR2 SASEGT. This CDR3 reads CASREDSGTGAFLYEQYF. Written as DNA, the CDR3 is TGTGCCAGCAGGGAAGATTCCGGGACAGGGGCTTTTCTCTACGAGCAGTACTTC.

This rearrangement joins TRBV18 to TRBJ2-7; 8 bases agree with TRBD1. Germline CDR1 reads KGHSH; CDR2 reads LQKENI. J was trimmed by 3 bases and V by 3 bases; bases with no gene match: 7. CDR3 length: 15 amino acids. For the CDR3, the DNA is TGTGCCAGCTCACCGGGGAGACAGGGGCTCTACGAGCAGTACTTC. Residues: CASSPGRQGLYEQYF.